This T cell receptor (beta chain) was documented in a study of cytomegalovirus exposure and HLA in healthy donors. The CDR3 contains 14 residues. V was shortened by 0 bases and J by 7 bases, with 10 bases between the two germline ends. CDR1 and CDR2 from the germline V gene are ENHRY and SYGVKD. Sequencing was performed with immunoSEQ multiplex PCR; in TCRdb, only in-frame clones are kept and a portion is missing. The repertoire includes around 170,000 clones, around 89% of them detected once, and almost 3% sits in the top ten. Sequenced material: PBMCs. V gene TRBV10-3 combines with J gene TRBJ2-1; D is ambiguous. The receptor was isolated from a man between 18 and 35 years old in good health and CMV-seronegative. This chain's CDR3 is CAISESIVVNEQFF. The CDR3 region has the DNA TGTGCCATCAGTGAGTCGATAGTTGTTAATGAGCAGTTCTTC.